These T cell receptor beta chains were read from a single sample in a study of Ad26.COV2.S vaccination and SARS-CoV-2 variants. The table came from immunoSEQ multiplex PCR; TCRdb's copy has only in-frame clones and leaves some out. This sample carries about 400,000 clones, about 88% of them seen once, and the ten largest clones take about 1.9%. Here the sequenced sample was peripheral blood, taken in a trial of Ad26.COV2.S vaccine versus placebo. Every receptor here comes from a person aged 18 to 65 who received the Ad26.COV2.S COVID-19 vaccine or a placebo. The CDR3 runs from the conserved cysteine through the conserved F or W.

V: TRBV5-4
J: TRBJ2-7
CDR3: CASSLQGSYEQYF

V: TRBV5-4
J: TRBJ2-6
CDR3: CASSSRTRGGSGANVLTF

V: TRBV5-4
J: TRBJ1-2
CDR3: CASSRGQGGYGYTF

V: TRBV4-1
J: TRBJ2-2
CDR3: CASSRTTKSGELFF

V: TRBV28
J: TRBJ1-2
CDR3: CASSWKGGYTF

V: TRBV19
J: TRBJ1-1
CDR3: CASSIGRNTEAFF

V: TRBV5-4
J: TRBJ2-7
CDR3: CASSVLTGTGEQYF

V: TRBV20-1
J: TRBJ2-7
CDR3: CSASPGLAGYEQYF

V: TRBV6-5
J: TRBJ2-7
CDR3: CASRQVYYEQYF

V: TRBV28
J: TRBJ2-7
CDR3: CASSSFRSYTYEQYF

V: TRBV5-1
J: TRBJ2-7
CDR3: CASSLEAGGGNEQYF

V: TRBV28
J: TRBJ2-7
CDR3: CASRPTLLGLAGGYSYEQYF

V: TRBV7-3
J: TRBJ1-5
CDR3: CASGQRAHSNQPQHF

V: TRBV23-1
J: TRBJ2-4
CDR3: CASSTAGKNIQYF

V: TRBV30
J: TRBJ1-1
CDR3: CAWSLNRGNTEAFF

V: TRBV18
J: TRBJ2-7
CDR3: CASSPTTSSREQYF

V: TRBV10-3
J: TRBJ1-1
CDR3: CAIRDTGAASTEAFF

V: TRBV6-6
J: TRBJ1-5
CDR3: CASSYSGGVGQPQHF

V: TRBV5-1
J: TRBJ2-1
CDR3: CASSLVVAGGPGRRNEQFF

V: TRBV6-5
J: TRBJ2-7
CDR3: CASSSTSGGSYEQYF

V: TRBV5-1
J: TRBJ2-7
CDR3: CASSLEAGGTYEQYF

V: TRBV3-1/TRBV3-2
J: TRBJ1-2
CDR3: CASTPTGGRYGYTF

V: TRBV19
J: TRBJ2-1
CDR3: CASSPSGPSYNEQFF

V: TRBV5-1
J: TRBJ1-1
CDR3: CASSLLQNTEAFF

V: TRBV7-8
J: TRBJ2-2
CDR3: CASTDKTSATGELFF

V: TRBV5-8
J: TRBJ2-3
CDR3: CASSQTGGGADTQYF

V: TRBV20-1
J: TRBJ2-1
CDR3: CSASGILAGLKSSYNEQFF

V: TRBV30
J: TRBJ1-3
CDR3: CAWSQGVNTIYF

V: TRBV6-6
J: TRBJ1-1
CDR3: CASSLLRTEAFF

V: TRBV6-6
J: TRBJ2-1
CDR3: CASSYPGTVEQFF

V: TRBV10-3
J: TRBJ1-2
CDR3: CAISDLGGYTF

V: TRBV29-1
J: TRBJ2-7
CDR3: CSVLPDRGYEQYF

V: TRBV9
J: TRBJ2-1
CDR3: CASSVGRTSDYNEQFF

V: TRBV30
J: TRBJ1-5
CDR3: CAGGQDDQPQHF

V: TRBV7-2
J: TRBJ2-1
CDR3: CASIPGPAFNEQFF

V: TRBV30
J: TRBJ1-6
CDR3: CASSETGYNSPLHF

V: TRBV5-1
J: TRBJ2-7
CDR3: CASSLPTGSAEQYF

V: TRBV2
J: TRBJ2-1
CDR3: CASRLPGGLPWVF

V: TRBV24-1
J: TRBJ2-5
CDR3: CATSGGGETQYF

V: TRBV5-6
J: TRBJ1-6
CDR3: CASSFHPSSYNSPLHF

V: TRBV2
J: TRBJ2-7
CDR3: CASKGRDFSYEQYF

V: TRBV3-1/TRBV3-2
J: TRBJ1-6
CDR3: CASSQGDRISYNSPLHF

V: TRBV6-1
J: TRBJ2-3
CDR3: CASSEGAGLSTDTQYF

V: TRBV11-1
J: TRBJ2-5
CDR3: CASNENRQETQYF

V: TRBV19
J: TRBJ2-1
CDR3: CASSLTSWSSYNEQFF

V: TRBV10-3
J: TRBJ2-3
CDR3: CAISDAANTDTQYF

V: TRBV19
J: TRBJ1-1
CDR3: CASSIGQTGTAEAFF

V: TRBV11-1
J: TRBJ2-1
CDR3: CASSPGRAYNEQFF

V: TRBV2
J: TRBJ1-5
CDR3: CASDPTGQVLQPQHF

V: TRBV24-1
J: TRBJ2-3
CDR3: CATSDSDGITDTQYF

V: TRBV2
J: TRBJ1-5
CDR3: CASSRDRGDQPQHF

V: TRBV5-1
J: TRBJ2-3
CDR3: CASSHGTGGLAGLTDTQYF

V: TRBV21-1
J: TRBJ1-2
CDR3: CASSKEGPGNYGYTF

V: TRBV24-1
J: TRBJ2-3
CDR3: CATSDTRGLAVTQYF

V: TRBV30
J: TRBJ1-6
CDR3: CAWSDPLSPLHF